These T cell receptor beta chains were read from a single sample in a study of vaccination effects on CD4 cells after COVID-19. Clones were read by immunoSEQ multiplex PCR, and TCRdb kept only the in-frame ones, dropping some. The repertoire holds 30,000 to 40,000 clones, with around 80% as singletons. The antigens these receptors bind are not known. The input for sequencing was CD4+ T cells from PBMCs cultured with HCoV-NL63 spike peptides, taken after COVID-19 vaccination. The receptors come from a human donor who received a COVID-19 vaccine. Some clones in this sample may be carry-over from other donors' samples. CDR3s include the opening cysteine and the closing phenylalanine or tryptophan. Each record gives: V gene, clone size, D gene, J gene, CDR3 DNA, CDR3 protein. The D gene is left open where the match is weak. Size is stated for part of the rows, as once, few or many counts, or as a class when the clone is expanded.

V: TRBV3-1/TRBV3-2; size: NA; D: TRBD2; J: TRBJ2-1; DNA: TGTGCCAGCAGCTTAGCGGGGGGGCGTAATGAGCAGTTCTTC; CDR3: CASSLAGGRNEQFF
V: TRBV5-1; size: NA; D: NA; J: TRBJ2-3; DNA: TGCGCCAGCAGCTTGCGGGGTAGGACGGTCGCACGGACAGATACGCAGTATTTT; CDR3: CASSLRGRTVARTDTQYF
V: TRBV18; size: NA; D: NA; J: TRBJ1-1; DNA: TGTGCCAGCTCACCTACGGGGGTCTCTAACACTGAAGCTTTCTTT; CDR3: CASSPTGVSNTEAFF
V: TRBV5-1; size: once; D: NA; J: TRBJ1-2; DNA: TGCGCCAGCAGCTTGGGGGTTCAGTTCGCCTATGGCTACACCTTC; CDR3: CASSLGVQFAYGYTF
V: TRBV2; size: NA; D: NA; J: TRBJ1-6; DNA: TGTGCCAGCAGCTTTGGGGAGGGTTCACCCCTCCACTTT; CDR3: CASSFGEGSPLHF
V: TRBV7-9; size: NA; D: TRBD1; J: TRBJ1-3; DNA: TGTGCCAGCAGCTTATCTGCAGGGGGCTCTGGAAACACCATATATTTT; CDR3: CASSLSAGGSGNTIYF
V: TRBV5-1; size: NA; D: NA; J: TRBJ1-2; DNA: TGCGCCAGCAGTCGACTGGGGGCCTCTAACTATGGCTACACCTTC; CDR3: CASSRLGASNYGYTF
V: TRBV24-1; size: NA; D: NA; J: TRBJ2-3; DNA: TGTGCCACCAGTGGAGGGGCACCAGATACGCAGTATTTT; CDR3: CATSGGAPDTQYF
V: TRBV12-3/TRBV12-4; size: few; D: NA; J: TRBJ2-1; DNA: TGTGCCAGCAGTTTCGGGCCTTACAATGAGCAGTTCTTC; CDR3: CASSFGPYNEQFF
V: TRBV7-3; size: few; D: TRBD1; J: TRBJ1-2; DNA: TGTGCCAGCAGCCCCCAGGGGGACTATGGCTACACCTTC; CDR3: CASSPQGDYGYTF
V: TRBV18; size: NA; D: TRBD1; J: TRBJ1-2; DNA: TGTGCCAGCTCACCGGGGGACAGCCGAAACTATGGCTACACCTTC; CDR3: CASSPGDSRNYGYTF
V: TRBV5-1; size: NA; D: NA; J: TRBJ1-6; DNA: TGCGCCAGCAGCCCCCGGGAACCGTTGGGGTCACCCCTCCACTTT; CDR3: CASSPREPLGSPLHF
V: TRBV30; size: NA; D: NA; J: TRBJ2-2; DNA: TGTGCCTGGAGTCGCCTAGCCGCGAACACCGGGGAGCTGTTTTTT; CDR3: CAWSRLAANTGELFF
V: TRBV7-2; size: NA; D: TRBD1; J: TRBJ2-5; DNA: TGTGCCAGCAGTCGTACAGGGGTCCAAGAGACCCAGTACTTC; CDR3: CASSRTGVQETQYF
V: TRBV6-1; size: few; D: NA; J: TRBJ2-3; DNA: TGTGCCAGCAGTGAAGAGTACACAACAGATACGCAGTATTTT; CDR3: CASSEEYTTDTQYF
V: TRBV19; size: NA; D: NA; J: TRBJ2-3; DNA: TGTGCCAGTAGTACCCAGGGTGTAGATACGCAGTATTTT; CDR3: CASSTQGVDTQYF
V: TRBV24-1; size: NA; D: NA; J: TRBJ2-5; DNA: TGTGCCACCAGTGATTCACCAAACCAAGAGACCCAGTACTTC; CDR3: CATSDSPNQETQYF
V: TRBV5-5; size: NA; D: NA; J: TRBJ2-4; DNA: TGTGCCAGCAGCTTGATACCGGGCGGGGCAAACATTCAGTACTTC; CDR3: CASSLIPGGANIQYF
V: TRBV5-5; size: once; D: NA; J: TRBJ1-4; DNA: TGTGCCAGCAGCGGACAGCCTACAACTAATGAAAAACTGTTTTTT; CDR3: CASSGQPTTNEKLFF
V: TRBV18; size: NA; D: NA; J: TRBJ2-1; DNA: TGTGCCAGCTCAAAGGGACAAACCAATGAGCAGTTCTTC; CDR3: CASSKGQTNEQFF
V: TRBV4-1; size: NA; D: NA; J: TRBJ2-2; DNA: TGCGCCAGCAGCCAGTACAGGAACTTCAACACCGGGGAGCTGTTTTTT; CDR3: CASSQYRNFNTGELFF